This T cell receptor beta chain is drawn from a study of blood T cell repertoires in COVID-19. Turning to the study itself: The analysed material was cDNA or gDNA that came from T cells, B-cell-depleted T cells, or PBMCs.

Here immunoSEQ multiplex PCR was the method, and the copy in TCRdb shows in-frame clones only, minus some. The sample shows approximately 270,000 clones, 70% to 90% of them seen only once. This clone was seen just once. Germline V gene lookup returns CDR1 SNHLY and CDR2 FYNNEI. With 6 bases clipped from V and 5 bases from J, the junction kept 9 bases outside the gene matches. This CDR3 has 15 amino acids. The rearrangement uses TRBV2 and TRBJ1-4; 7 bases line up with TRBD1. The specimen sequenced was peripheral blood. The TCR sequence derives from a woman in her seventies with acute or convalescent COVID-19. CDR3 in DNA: TGTGCCAGCAGCGCCCTGGGGACAGTGAATGAAAAACTGTTTTTT. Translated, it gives CASSALGTVNEKLFF.